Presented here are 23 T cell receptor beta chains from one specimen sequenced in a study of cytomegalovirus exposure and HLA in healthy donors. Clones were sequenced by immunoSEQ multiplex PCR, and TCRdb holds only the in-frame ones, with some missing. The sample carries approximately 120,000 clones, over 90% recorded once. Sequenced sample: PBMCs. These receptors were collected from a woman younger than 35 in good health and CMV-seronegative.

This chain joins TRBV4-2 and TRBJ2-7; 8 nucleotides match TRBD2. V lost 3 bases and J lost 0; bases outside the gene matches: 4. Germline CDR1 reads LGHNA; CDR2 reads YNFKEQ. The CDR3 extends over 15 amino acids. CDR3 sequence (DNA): TGTGCCAGCAGCCAGTTGCGGGGGGACTCCTACGAGCAGTACTTC. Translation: CASSQLRGDSYEQYF.

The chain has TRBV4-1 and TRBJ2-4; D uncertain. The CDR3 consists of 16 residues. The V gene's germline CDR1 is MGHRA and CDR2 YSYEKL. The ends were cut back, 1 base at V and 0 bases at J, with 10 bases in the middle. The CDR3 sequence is CASSQVASRAKNIQYF. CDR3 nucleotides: TGCGCCAGCAGCCAAGTAGCCAGTCGAGCCAAAAACATTCAGTACTTC.

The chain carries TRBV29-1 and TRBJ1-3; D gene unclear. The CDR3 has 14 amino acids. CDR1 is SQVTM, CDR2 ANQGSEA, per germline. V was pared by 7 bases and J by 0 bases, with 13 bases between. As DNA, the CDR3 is TGCAGCGCCGGAGGGTATCACTCTGGAAACACCATATATTTT. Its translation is CSAGGYHSGNTIYF.

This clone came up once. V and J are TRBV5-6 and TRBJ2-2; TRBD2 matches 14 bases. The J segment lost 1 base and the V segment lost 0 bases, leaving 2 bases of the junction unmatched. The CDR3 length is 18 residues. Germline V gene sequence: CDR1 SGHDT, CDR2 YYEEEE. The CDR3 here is CASSLGLAGGRNTGELFF. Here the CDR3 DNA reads TGTGCCAGCAGCTTGGGACTAGCGGGGGGGCGGAACACCGGGGAGCTGTTTTTT.

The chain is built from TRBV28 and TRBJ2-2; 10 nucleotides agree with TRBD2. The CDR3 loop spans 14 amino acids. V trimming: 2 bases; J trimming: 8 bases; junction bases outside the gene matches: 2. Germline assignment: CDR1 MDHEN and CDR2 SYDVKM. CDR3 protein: CASSLPAGGGELFF. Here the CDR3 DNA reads TGTGCCAGCAGTTTACCAGCGGGAGGGGGGGAGCTGTTTTTT.

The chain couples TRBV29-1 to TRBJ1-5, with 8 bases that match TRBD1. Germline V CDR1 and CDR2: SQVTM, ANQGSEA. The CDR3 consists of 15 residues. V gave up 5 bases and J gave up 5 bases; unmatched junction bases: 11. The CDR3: CSVQAGGRGDQPQHF. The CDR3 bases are TGCAGCGTTCAAGCAGGGGGCCGTGGAGATCAGCCCCAGCATTTT.

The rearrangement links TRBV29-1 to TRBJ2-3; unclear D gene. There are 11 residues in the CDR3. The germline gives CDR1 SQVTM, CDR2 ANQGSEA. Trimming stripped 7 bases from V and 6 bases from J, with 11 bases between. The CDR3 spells CSGRVEDTQYF. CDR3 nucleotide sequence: TGCAGCGGACGGGTGGAGGATACGCAGTATTTT.

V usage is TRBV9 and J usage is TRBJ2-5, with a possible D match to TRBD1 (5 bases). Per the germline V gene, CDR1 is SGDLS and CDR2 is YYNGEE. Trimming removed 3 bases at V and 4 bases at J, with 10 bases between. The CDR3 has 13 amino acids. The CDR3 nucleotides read TGTGCCAGCAGCGCCGACAGAGGAGAGACCCAGTACTTC. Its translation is CASSADRGETQYF.

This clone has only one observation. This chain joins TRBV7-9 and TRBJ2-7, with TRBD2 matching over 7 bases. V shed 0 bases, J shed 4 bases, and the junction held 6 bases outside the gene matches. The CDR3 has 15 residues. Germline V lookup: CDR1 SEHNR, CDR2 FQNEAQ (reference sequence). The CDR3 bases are TGTGCCAGCAGCTTAGCGCCGGGGGGTGGGTACGAGCAGTACTTC. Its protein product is CASSLAPGGGYEQYF.

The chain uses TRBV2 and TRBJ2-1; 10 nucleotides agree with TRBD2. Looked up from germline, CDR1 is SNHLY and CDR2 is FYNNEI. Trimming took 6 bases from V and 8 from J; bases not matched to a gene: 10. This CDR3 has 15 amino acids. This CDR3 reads CASRKSGLAGDEQFF. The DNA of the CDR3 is TGTGCCAGCAGGAAATCGGGGCTAGCGGGAGATGAGCAGTTCTTC.

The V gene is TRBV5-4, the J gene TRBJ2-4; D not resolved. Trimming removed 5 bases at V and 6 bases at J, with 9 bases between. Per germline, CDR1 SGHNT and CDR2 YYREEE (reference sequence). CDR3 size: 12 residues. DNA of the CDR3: TGTGCCAGCAGTACGGTTGGAAACATTCAGTACTTC. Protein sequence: CASSTVGNIQYF.

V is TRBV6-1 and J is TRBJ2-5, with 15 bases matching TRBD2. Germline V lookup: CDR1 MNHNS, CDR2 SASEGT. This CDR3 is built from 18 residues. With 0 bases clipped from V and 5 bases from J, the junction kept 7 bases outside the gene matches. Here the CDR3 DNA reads TGTGCCAGCAGTGAAGCATGGACTAGCGGGGGGGTTTATGAGACCCAGTACTTC. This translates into CASSEAWTSGGVYETQYF.

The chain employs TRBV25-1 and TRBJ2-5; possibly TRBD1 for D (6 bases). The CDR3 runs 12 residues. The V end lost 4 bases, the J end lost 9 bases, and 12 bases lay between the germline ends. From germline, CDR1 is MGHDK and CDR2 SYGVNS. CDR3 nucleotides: TGTGCCAGCAGTGGGACAGCCCCGGCCCAGTACTTC. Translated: CASSGTAPAQYF.

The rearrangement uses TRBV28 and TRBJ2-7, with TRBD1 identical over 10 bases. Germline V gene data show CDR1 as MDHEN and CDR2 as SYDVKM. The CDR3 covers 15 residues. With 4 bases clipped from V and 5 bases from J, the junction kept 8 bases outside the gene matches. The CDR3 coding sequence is TGTGCCAGCAGTTCACAGACAGGGGGCCGTAACGAGCAGTACTTC. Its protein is CASSSQTGGRNEQYF.

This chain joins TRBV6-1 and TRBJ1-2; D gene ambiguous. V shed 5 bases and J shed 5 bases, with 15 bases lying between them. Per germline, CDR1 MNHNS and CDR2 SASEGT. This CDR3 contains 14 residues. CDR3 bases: TGTGCCAGCAGTCCGCAGGCCATGAATTATGGCTACACCTTC. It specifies CASSPQAMNYGYTF.

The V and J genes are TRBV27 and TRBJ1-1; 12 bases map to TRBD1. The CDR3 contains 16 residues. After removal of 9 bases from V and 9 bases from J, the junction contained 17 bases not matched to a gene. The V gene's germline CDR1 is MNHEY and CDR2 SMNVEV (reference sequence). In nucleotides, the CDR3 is TGTGCCAGTAAGCTAGACCCGGGACAGGGGGCGAAAAAAGCTTTCTTT. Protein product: CASKLDPGQGAKKAFF.

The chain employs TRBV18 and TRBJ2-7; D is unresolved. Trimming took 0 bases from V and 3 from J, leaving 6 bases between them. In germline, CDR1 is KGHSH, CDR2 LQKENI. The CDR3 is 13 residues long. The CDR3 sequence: CASSPPGLYEQYF. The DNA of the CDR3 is TGTGCCAGCTCACCACCGGGCCTCTACGAGCAGTACTTC.

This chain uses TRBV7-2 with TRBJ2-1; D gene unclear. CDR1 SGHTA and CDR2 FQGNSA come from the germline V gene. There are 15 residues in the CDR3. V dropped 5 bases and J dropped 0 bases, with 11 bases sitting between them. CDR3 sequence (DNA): TGTGCCAGCAGCCCTACTCACGGCTCCTACAATGAGCAGTTCTTC. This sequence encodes CASSPTHGSYNEQFF. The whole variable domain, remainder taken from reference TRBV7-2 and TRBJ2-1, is GAGVSQSPSNKVTEKGKDVELRCDPISGHTALYWYRQSLGQGLEFLIYFQGNSAPDKSGLPSDRFSAERTGGSVSTLTIQRTQQEDSAVYLCASSPTHGSYNEQFFGPGTRLTVL.

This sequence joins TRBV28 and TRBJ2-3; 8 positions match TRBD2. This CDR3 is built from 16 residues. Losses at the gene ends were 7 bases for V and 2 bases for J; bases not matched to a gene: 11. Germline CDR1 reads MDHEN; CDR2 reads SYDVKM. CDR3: CASKSGGQPFTDTQYF. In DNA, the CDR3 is TGTGCCAGCAAATCGGGAGGGCAGCCCTTCACAGATACGCAGTATTTT.

This chain's CDR3 is CASNYNTEAFF. Here the CDR3 DNA reads TGTGCCAGCAACTATAACACTGAAGCTTTCTTT. This chain links TRBV28 with TRBJ1-1, with D hard to call. Germline values: CDR1 MDHEN, CDR2 SYDVKM. Trimming removed 7 bases from V and 2 bases from J, with 5 bases in between. This CDR3 comprises 11 residues. The full variable domain, rest sourced from reference TRBV28 and TRBJ1-1, is DVKVTQSSRYLVKRTGEKVFLECVQDMDHENMFWYRQDPGLGLRLIYFSYDVKMKEKGDIPEGYSVSREKKERFSLILESASTNQTSMYLCASNYNTEAFFGQGTRLTVV.

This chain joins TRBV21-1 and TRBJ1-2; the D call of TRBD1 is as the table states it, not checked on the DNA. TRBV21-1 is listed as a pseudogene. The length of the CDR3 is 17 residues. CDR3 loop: CASSKGLERRGVYGYTF. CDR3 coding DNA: TGTGCCAGCAGCAAAGGGCTGGAGCGCAGGGGGGTCTATGGCTACACCTTC.

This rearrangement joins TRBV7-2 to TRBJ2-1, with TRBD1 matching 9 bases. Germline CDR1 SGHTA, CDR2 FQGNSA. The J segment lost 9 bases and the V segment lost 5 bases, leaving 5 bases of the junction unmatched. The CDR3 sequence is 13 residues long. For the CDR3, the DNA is TGTGCCAGCAGCCGACAGGGGGAGGGTGAGCAGTTCTTC. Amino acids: CASSRQGEGEQFF.

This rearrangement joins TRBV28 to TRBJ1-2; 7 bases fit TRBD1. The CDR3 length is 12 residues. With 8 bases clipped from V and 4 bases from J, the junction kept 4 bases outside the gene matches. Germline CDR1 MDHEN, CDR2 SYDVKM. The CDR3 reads CASGDSRYGYTF. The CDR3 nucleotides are TGTGCCAGCGGGGACAGTCGCTATGGCTACACCTTC.